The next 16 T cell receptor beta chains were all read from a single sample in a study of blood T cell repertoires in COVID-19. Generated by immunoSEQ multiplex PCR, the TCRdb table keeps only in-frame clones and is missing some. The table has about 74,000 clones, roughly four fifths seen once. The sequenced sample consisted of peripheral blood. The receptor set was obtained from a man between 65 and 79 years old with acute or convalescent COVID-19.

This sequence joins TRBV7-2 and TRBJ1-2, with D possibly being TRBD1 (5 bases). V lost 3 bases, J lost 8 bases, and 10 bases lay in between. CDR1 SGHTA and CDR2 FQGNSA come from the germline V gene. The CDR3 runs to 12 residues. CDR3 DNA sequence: TGTGCCAGCAGCTTCCAGGGCTCCGGCTACACCTTC. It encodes CASSFQGSGYTF.

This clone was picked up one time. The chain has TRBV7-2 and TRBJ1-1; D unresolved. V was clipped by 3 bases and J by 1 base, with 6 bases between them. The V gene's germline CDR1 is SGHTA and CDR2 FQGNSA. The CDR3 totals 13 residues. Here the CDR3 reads CASSFEKNTEAFF. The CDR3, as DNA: TGTGCCAGCAGCTTCGAGAAGAACACTGAAGCTTTCTTT.

CDR3 coding DNA: TGTGCCAGCAGCTTATACGGGAGGAACACTGAAGCTTTCTTT. Translating gives CASSLYGRNTEAFF. The gene calls are TRBV7-3 and TRBJ1-1; D not certain. There are 14 residues in the CDR3. Germline CDR1 is SGHTA and CDR2 is FQGTGA. V lost 2 bases and J 1 base, leaving 8 bases between the germline ends.

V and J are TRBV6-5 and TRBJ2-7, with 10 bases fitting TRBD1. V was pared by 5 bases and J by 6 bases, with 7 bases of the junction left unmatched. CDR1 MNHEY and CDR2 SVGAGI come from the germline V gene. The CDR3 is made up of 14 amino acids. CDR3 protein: CASSLPGQGSEQYF. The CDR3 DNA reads TGTGCCAGCAGTCTTCCGGGACAGGGGAGCGAGCAGTACTTC.

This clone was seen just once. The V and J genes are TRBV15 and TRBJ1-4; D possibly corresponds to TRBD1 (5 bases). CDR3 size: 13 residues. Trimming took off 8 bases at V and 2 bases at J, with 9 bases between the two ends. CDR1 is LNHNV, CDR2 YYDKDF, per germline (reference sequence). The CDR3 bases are TGTGCCACCGGAGGGGCTACTAATGAAAAACTGTTTTTT. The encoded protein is CATGGATNEKLFF.

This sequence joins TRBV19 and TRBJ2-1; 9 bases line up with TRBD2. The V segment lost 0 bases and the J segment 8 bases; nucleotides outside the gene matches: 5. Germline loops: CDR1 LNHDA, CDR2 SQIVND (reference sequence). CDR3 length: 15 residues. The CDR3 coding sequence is TGTGCCAGTAGTATAGATGGGACTAGCTCCGATGAGCAGTTCTTC. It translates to CASSIDGTSSDEQFF.

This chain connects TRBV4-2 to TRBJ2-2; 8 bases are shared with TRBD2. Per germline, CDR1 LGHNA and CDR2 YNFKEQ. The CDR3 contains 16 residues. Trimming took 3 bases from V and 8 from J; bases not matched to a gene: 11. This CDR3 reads CASSQEENSGTGELFF. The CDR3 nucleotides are TGTGCCAGCAGCCAGGAGGAGAATAGCGGGACTGGGGAGCTGTTTTTT.

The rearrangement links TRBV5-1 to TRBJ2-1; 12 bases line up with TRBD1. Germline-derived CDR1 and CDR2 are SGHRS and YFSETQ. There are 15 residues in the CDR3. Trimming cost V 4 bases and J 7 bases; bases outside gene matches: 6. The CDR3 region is CASSPGTGGSNEQFF. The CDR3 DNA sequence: TGCGCCAGCAGCCCCGGGACAGGGGGCTCGAATGAGCAGTTCTTC. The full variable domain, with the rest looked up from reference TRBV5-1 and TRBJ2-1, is KAGVTQTPRYLIKTRGQQVTLSCSPISGHRSVSWYQQTPGQGLQFLFEYFSETQRNKGNFPGRFSGRQFSNSRSEMNVSTLELGDSALYLCASSPGTGGSNEQFFGPGTRLTVL.

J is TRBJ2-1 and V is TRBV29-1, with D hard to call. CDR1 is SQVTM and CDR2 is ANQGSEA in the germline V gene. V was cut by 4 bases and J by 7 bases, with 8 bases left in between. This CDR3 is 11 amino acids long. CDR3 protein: CSVGGMNEQFF. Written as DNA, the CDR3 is TGCAGCGTTGGTGGCATGAATGAGCAGTTCTTC.

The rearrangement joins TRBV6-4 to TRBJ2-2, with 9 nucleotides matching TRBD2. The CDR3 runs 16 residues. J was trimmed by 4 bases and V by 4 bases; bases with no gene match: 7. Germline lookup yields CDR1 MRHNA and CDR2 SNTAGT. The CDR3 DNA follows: TGTGCCAGCAGTGCATCTAGCGGGAAAAGCACCGGGGAGCTGTTTTTT. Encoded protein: CASSASSGKSTGELFF.

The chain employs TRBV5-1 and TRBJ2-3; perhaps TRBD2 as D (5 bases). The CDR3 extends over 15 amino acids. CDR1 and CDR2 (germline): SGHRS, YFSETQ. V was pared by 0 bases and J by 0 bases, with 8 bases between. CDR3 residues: CASSLGGFSTDTQYF. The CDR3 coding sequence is TGCGCCAGCAGCTTGGGAGGGTTCAGCACAGATACGCAGTATTTT.

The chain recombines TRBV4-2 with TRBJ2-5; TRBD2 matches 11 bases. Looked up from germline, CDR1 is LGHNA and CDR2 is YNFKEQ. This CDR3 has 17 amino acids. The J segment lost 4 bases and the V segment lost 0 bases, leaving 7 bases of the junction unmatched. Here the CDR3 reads CASSQDPSGGRGETQYF. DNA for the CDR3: TGTGCCAGCAGCCAAGATCCTAGCGGGGGGCGCGGAGAGACCCAGTACTTC.

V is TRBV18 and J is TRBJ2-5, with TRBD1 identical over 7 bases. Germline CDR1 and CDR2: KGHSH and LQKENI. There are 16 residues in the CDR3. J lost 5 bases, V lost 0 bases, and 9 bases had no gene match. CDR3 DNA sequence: TGTGCCAGCTCACCACCGGGATCGGGACAGTGGGAGACCCAGTACTTC. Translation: CASSPPGSGQWETQYF.

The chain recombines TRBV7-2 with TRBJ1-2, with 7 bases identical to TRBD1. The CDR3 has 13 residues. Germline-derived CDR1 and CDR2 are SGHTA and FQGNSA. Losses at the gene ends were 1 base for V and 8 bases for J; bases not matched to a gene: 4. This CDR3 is CASSLGGQPGYTF. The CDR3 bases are TGTGCCAGCAGCTTAGGGGGACAGCCCGGCTACACCTTC.

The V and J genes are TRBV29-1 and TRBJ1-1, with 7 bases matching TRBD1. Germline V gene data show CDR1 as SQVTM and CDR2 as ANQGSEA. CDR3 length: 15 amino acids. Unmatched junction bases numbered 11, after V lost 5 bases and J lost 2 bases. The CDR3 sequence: CSVNRGRGSNTEAFF. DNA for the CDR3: TGCAGCGTTAACAGGGGTCGTGGTTCTAACACTGAAGCTTTCTTT.

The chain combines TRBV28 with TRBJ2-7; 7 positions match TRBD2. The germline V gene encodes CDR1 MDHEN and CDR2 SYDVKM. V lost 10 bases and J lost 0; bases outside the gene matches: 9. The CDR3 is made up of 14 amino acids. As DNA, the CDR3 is TGTGCCACGTCGGAAGCGGGATACTCCTACGAGCAGTACTTC. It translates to CATSEAGYSYEQYF.